What follows are 11 T cell receptor beta chains derived from one specimen sequenced in a study of CXCR3-negative and CXCR3-positive naive CD8 T cells. Findings of the study overall: Naive cells that were CXCR3-positive had more hydrophobic TRB CDR3s (compared with CXCR3-negative naive cells).

The libraries of TRB cDNA were constructed through 5' RACE using UMI labels. With the 5' RACE reads reprocessed, TCRdb shows one record per CDR3 protein and no DNA. The specimen's table records 100,000 to 150,000 distinct CDR3 sequences. Their specific antigens are unknown. The specimen sequenced was naive CXCR3+ CD8+ T cells from blood. Subset reported: CD45RO-CCR7+CD27+CD95- naive CD8+ T cells expressing CXCR3 (TNR3+). The receptor source for this set is a human donor in good health. Some clones in this sample may be carry-over from other donors' samples.

The rearrangement uses TRBV6-2 or TRBV6-3 and TRBJ1-5; the TCRdb D gene call, TRBD1, has no DNA to confirm it. CDR1 MNHEY and CDR2 SVGEGT come from the germline V gene. The CDR3 contains 13 residues. CDR3: CASSGQGYQPQHF.

The gene calls are TRBV6-2 or TRBV6-3 and TRBJ2-4; the D gene TCRdb calls, TRBD2, cannot be checked with no DNA. CDR1 and CDR2 (germline): MNHEY, SVGEGT. The CDR3 contains 15 residues. The CDR3 protein is CASSSHGEGRNIQYF.

V and J are TRBV29-1 and TRBJ2-7; lacking DNA, the TRBD1 call made by TCRdb goes unchecked. The CDR3 is made up of 14 amino acids. The V gene's germline CDR1 is SQVTM and CDR2 ANQGSEA. The CDR3 spells CSVATGGSLYEQYF.

The J gene is TRBJ2-5, the V gene TRBV7-6; the D gene TCRdb calls, TRBD2, cannot be checked with no DNA. The CDR3 runs to 15 residues. Germline-derived CDR1 and CDR2 are SGHVS and FNYEAQ. The CDR3 is CASSRTGGLKETQYF.

This chain uses TRBV7-9 with TRBJ2-7; TCRdb picks TRBD1, but there is no DNA to check that call. Looked up from germline, CDR1 is SEHNR and CDR2 is FQNEAQ (reference sequence). The CDR3 contains 14 residues. CDR3 region: CASTPGQGRYEQYF.

The rearrangement links TRBV7-6 to TRBJ1-1; TCRdb gives TRBD1 as the D gene, but with no DNA this cannot be confirmed. The germline CDR1 and CDR2 sequences are SGHVS and FNYEAQ. The CDR3 runs to 14 residues. CDR3 in amino acids: CASSSGTGNTEAFF.

The chain recombines TRBV5-1 with TRBJ1-1. Germline V gene data show CDR1 as SGHRS and CDR2 as YFSETQ. There are 15 residues in the CDR3. CDR3 region: CASSRNRFMNTEAFF.

The J gene is TRBJ2-7, the V gene TRBV7-9; TCRdb indicates TRBD2, and absent DNA this call remains unverified. In germline, CDR1 is SEHNR, CDR2 FQNEAQ (reference sequence). The CDR3 runs 14 residues. CDR3 in amino acids: CASSLGGPTYEQYF.

The chain employs TRBV6-6 and TRBJ1-2. Per germline, CDR1 MNHNY and CDR2 SVGAGI (reference sequence). The CDR3 spans 11 residues. The CDR3 is CATDGVYGYTF.

J is TRBJ2-5 and V is TRBV29-1; lacking DNA, the TRBD1 call made by TCRdb goes unchecked. The CDR3 spans 15 residues. Germline CDR1 and CDR2: SQVTM and ANQGSEA. CDR3 protein: CSVEDRDRVIETQYF.

The J gene is TRBJ2-1, the V gene TRBV29-1; TCRdb gives TRBD1 as the D gene, but with no DNA this cannot be confirmed. Germline V gene data show CDR1 as SQVTM and CDR2 as ANQGSEA. The CDR3 spans 15 residues. The CDR3 loop is CSVEDRGSSYNEQFF.